This TCR beta chain was profiled in a study of blood T cell repertoires in COVID-19. Study-level information: COVID-19 samples, acute and convalescent, were from the United States, Italy and Spain. T cells, B-cell-depleted T cells, or PBMCs provided the cDNA or gDNA that served as material.

In the original workflow: Nucleated cell number was recorded as an estimate derived from reference gene primer amplification. Some clones are missing from TCRdb's copy, which holds only in-frame ones; the method was immunoSEQ multiplex PCR. D and trimming come from the DNA, and the V and J calls and clone size come from that table. There are roughly 130,000 clones in the sample; around 80% occur only once, and roughly 1.8% lies in the top ten. There are 14 residues in the CDR3. The V and J ends lost 2 bases and 9 bases respectively, with 11 bases between them. Germline CDR1 reads MNHNY; CDR2 reads SVGAGI (reference sequence).

The sample was peripheral blood. The source of this sequence is a man in his 70s with acute or convalescent COVID-19. The chain employs TRBV6-6 and TRBJ1-6, with D maybe TRBD1 (6 bases). CDR3 sequence (DNA): TGTGCCAGCAGTTACCCGGACAGTGGTTCACCCCTCCACTTT. Encoded protein: CASSYPDSGSPLHF.